This TCR beta chain was found in a study of beta chain features in type 1 diabetes. Of the isolated RNA, all was reverse transcribed, and so the sequenced material was expressed TCRB transcripts. The table came from immunoSEQ multiplex PCR; TCRdb's copy has only in-frame clones and leaves some out. The table lists 860,000 or so clones, roughly a sixth of them singletons. Central memory, naive, regulatory and stem cell-like memory CD4+ cells were sorted by CD45RO/CCR7/CD25/CD127/CD95/CD27. This CDR3 spans 15 amino acids. The trim removed 6 bases at V and 4 bases at J, leaving 6 bases unmatched. Germline CDR1 MNHNS, CDR2 SASEGT.

The sequence was collected from a woman younger than 30 in good health. The sequencing sample was made of naive CD4+ T cells from blood. The genes are TRBV6-1 and TRBJ2-5; 12 nucleotides align to TRBD2. CDR3 DNA sequence: TGTGCCAGCAGACTGACTAGCGGGGGAAGAGAGACCCAGTACTTC. It codes for CASRLTSGGRETQYF.